This T cell receptor (beta chain) was identified during a study of blood T cell repertoires in COVID-19. About the study: Material from acute and convalescent COVID-19 was sourced from the United States, Italy and Spain. T cells, B-cell-depleted T cells, or PBMCs provided the cDNA or gDNA that served as material.

Authors' processing steps: It was from reference gene primer amplification that nucleated cell counts were estimated. Method: immunoSEQ multiplex PCR; TCRdb's copy keeps in-frame clones and lacks some. V and J calls and clone size are as listed in that table; D and trimming were resolved from the DNA. This table has 340,000 or so clones, around 82% appearing once. The germline V gene encodes CDR1 SGHTA and CDR2 FQGTGA. This CDR3 has 16 amino acids. V was clipped by 1 base and J by 4 bases; unmatched bases: 3. V and J are TRBV7-3 and TRBJ2-2, with 10 bases matching TRBD2. The material sequenced was peripheral blood. The receptor was isolated from a man under 40 with active or convalescent COVID-19. The CDR3 DNA sequence: TGTGCCAGCAGCTTAATGGTAGCGGGGGGCACCGGGGAGCTGTTTTTT. Translation: CASSLMVAGGTGELFF.